This T cell receptor (beta chain) was sequenced in a study of blood T cell repertoires in COVID-19 (dated by TCRdb to 2018 to 2021). Background for the entire study: Samples from collaborators originated in the United States, Italy and Spain and spanned both the acute and convalescent phases of COVID-19. The material from the prospective study consisted of cDNA or gDNA derived from T cells, B-cell-depleted T cells, or PBMCs. Deeply sampled blood TCRbeta repertoires from subjects exposed to, actively infected with, or recovered from COVID-19 were included in the dataset. The repertoires were released in a freely available public database intended as a resource for research on the immune response to SARS-CoV-2. Samples came from the ongoing ImmuneRACE study (first 160 participants) plus 1,254 subjects from 6 global collaborators. A de-identified subject ID, COVID-19 status, age in years and sex were almost always included in the sample metadata. Where HLA class I and class II types were available, the types were taken from metadata supplied by the sample provider, not from assay-based typing. Results and caveats for the whole study, not just this receptor: Clinical and demographic metadata were provided uncurated, with the amount varying by source and participant.

There are 15 amino acids in the CDR3, from cysteine to phenylalanine inclusive. Just the 45-base CDR3 DNA is kept, in frame starting at base 1. Reading the germline V gene (reference sequence) gives CDR1 LGHDT and CDR2 YNNKEL. V lost 0 bases and J lost 6 bases; the stretch between them is 12 bases long. The collaborating institutions used their own protocols to collect whole blood in K2EDTA tubes. For TCRbeta analysis, collaborator samples were shipped as frozen whole blood, as isolated PBMCs, or as DNA extracted from either sample type. TCRbeta CDR3 regions were amplified from genomic DNA by means of the immunoSEQ Assay, a bias-controlled multiplex PCR. In the paper's pipeline: The number of nucleated cells in each sample was estimated from the amplification of reference gene primers within the assay. To quantify the absolute abundance of each unique TCRbeta CDR3 rearrangement, sequence reads were collapsed and filtered. Productive Simpson clonality was computed per sample as the square root of Simpson's diversity index over productive rearrangements. The table comes from immuneACCESS by way of TCRdb, which keeps in-frame sequences with V and J called. Part of the clones is missing from these tables; in studies checked, under half for an unresolved V gene and the rest for unknown reasons. The DNA was the basis for D and trimming; V, J and clone size are from that table. This sample gives 300,000 to 450,000 clones in total; around 87% of them show up just once. Less than 3.5% of the sample lies in the top ten.

In regard to this clone: Its target antigen remains unknown. Within one base of it there is no much larger clone, and no base qualities were kept.

This sequence uses TRBV3-1 (or the pseudogene TRBV3-2) and TRBJ1-5; the D gene is perhaps TRBD1, from 5 matching bases. The sequenced sample was peripheral blood. The origin of this receptor is a human donor in a cohort sampled during active COVID-19. The DNA sequence is given as TGTGCCAGCAGCCAAGATCAAGGGGTCGGTCAGCCCCAGCATTTT. It translates as CASSQDQGVGQPQHF.